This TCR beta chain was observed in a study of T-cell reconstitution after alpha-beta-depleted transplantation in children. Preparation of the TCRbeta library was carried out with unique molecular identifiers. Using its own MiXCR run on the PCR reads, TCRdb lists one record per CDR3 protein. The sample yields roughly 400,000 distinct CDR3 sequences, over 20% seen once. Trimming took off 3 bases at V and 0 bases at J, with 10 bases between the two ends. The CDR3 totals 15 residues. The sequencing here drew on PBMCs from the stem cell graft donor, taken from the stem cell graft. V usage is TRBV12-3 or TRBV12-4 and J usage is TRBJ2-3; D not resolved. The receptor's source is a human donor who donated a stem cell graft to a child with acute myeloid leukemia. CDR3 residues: CASSFLADSTDTQYF. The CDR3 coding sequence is TGTGCCAGCAGTTTCCTCGCGGATAGCACAGATACGCAGTATTTT.